Listed here are 18 T cell receptor beta chains from one sample, sequenced in a study of blood T cell repertoires in COVID-19 (dated by TCRdb to the early 2020s). The library was prepared using the immunoSEQ multiplex PCR assay. In its TCRdb copy, this immuneACCESS table keeps in-frame sequences only and misses some clones. Where compared with another copy, unresolved V genes explain less than half of these, and the others have no known cause. The sample contains tens of thousands of clones, approximately 82% of them found a single time. Around 7.3% of the sample rests with the top ten. The sample consisted of peripheral blood. These receptors were collected from a man between 50 and 59 years old with active or convalescent COVID-19.

The genes are TRBV2 and TRBJ2-7, with 11 bases fitting TRBD2. This CDR3 is built from 14 residues. In germline, CDR1 is SNHLY, CDR2 FYNNEI. V trimming: 7 bases; J trimming: 0 bases; junction bases outside the gene matches: 2. This CDR3 is CASTLAGGSYEQYF. The CDR3, as DNA: TGTGCCAGCACTCTAGCGGGGGGCTCCTACGAGCAGTACTTC.

The chain recombines TRBV19 with TRBJ1-6; D is undetermined. Per the germline V gene, CDR1 is LNHDA and CDR2 is SQIVND (reference sequence). The V end was cut by 7 bases, the J end by 5 bases, with 12 bases between. The CDR3 covers 14 residues. The CDR3 nucleotides read TGTGCCAGTAAAAGTTCGGGGAATAATTCACCCCTCCACTTT. It codes for CASKSSGNNSPLHF. The complete variable domain, with remaining parts taken from reference TRBV19 and TRBJ1-6, reads DGGITQSPKYLFRKEGQNVTLSCEQNLNHDAMYWYRQDPGQGLRLIYYSQIVNDFQKGDIAEGYSVSREKKESFPLTVTSAQKNPTAFYLCASKSSGNNSPLHFGNGTRLTVT.

This clone was recorded once. V and J are TRBV12-5 and TRBJ2-3; 11 bases agree with TRBD2. V lost 1 base and J lost 1; bases outside the gene matches: 4. CDR3 length: 17 amino acids. The germline gives CDR1 LGHNT, CDR2 FRNRAP. The CDR3 reads CASGLGLTSGGTDTQYF. CDR3 in DNA: TGTGCTAGTGGTTTGGGCTTGACTAGCGGGGGCACAGATACGCAGTATTTT.

The chain has TRBV5-6 and TRBJ1-6; D uncertain. With 6 bases removed from V and 4 bases from J, the gap between germline ends came to 11 bases. The germline V gene has CDR1 SGHDT and CDR2 YYEEEE. The CDR3 is 14 residues long. The CDR3: CASTSGKYNSPLHF. For the CDR3, the DNA is TGTGCCAGCACCTCGGGGAAGTATAATTCACCCCTCCACTTT.

This clone is a singleton in its sample. The V and J genes are TRBV14 and TRBJ2-3, with a weak D call TRBD1 (6 bases). CDR1 is SGHDN and CDR2 is FVKESK in the germline V gene. The V gene lost 1 base and the J gene lost 8 bases, with 10 bases spanning the gap. There are 13 residues in the CDR3. The CDR3 region is CASSQAGDATQYF. The CDR3 DNA sequence: TGTGCCAGCAGCCAAGCAGGGGATGCTACGCAGTATTTT.

This clone has a handful of counts. This chain links TRBV28 with TRBJ2-3; 7 bases agree with TRBD2. The V and J ends lost 2 bases and 1 base, in that order; junction bases with no gene match: 6. CDR1 is MDHEN and CDR2 is SYDVKM in the germline V gene. CDR3 length: 16 amino acids. DNA for the CDR3: TGTGCCAGCAGTTTACTTTGGGGGGGAGGCACAGATACGCAGTATTTT. Translation: CASSLLWGGGTDTQYF.

The rearrangement joins TRBV7-2 to TRBJ2-7; 7 bases are shared with TRBD2. With 4 bases clipped from V and 4 bases from J, the junction kept 1 base outside the gene matches. CDR3 length equals 12 residues. Germline CDR1 reads SGHTA; CDR2 reads FQGNSA. As DNA, the CDR3 is TGTGCCAGCAGCTACGGGGGGTACGAGCAGTACTTC. Its translation: CASSYGGYEQYF.

The V gene is TRBV7-9, the J gene TRBJ1-5; no clear D. The CDR3 extends over 12 amino acids. Trimming took 4 bases from V and 12 from J, leaving 13 bases between them. CDR1 is SEHNR and CDR2 is FQNEAQ in the germline V gene (reference sequence). The DNA of the CDR3 is TGTGCCAGCAGCTCCGGGAATCTCCTCCAGCATTTT. It encodes CASSSGNLLQHF.

V and J are TRBV7-8 and TRBJ1-6; possible D gene TRBD1, 6 bases. The CDR3 is 15 amino acids. V lost 2 bases and J lost 7, with 12 bases in between. Germline CDR1 SGHVS, CDR2 FQNEAQ. Here the CDR3 reads CASSLPGQVNSPLHF. The CDR3 nucleotides are TGTGCCAGCAGCTTACCGGGACAAGTAAATTCACCCCTCCACTTT. Using reference TRBV7-8 and TRBJ1-6 for the parts outside the CDR3, the full variable domain is GAGVSQSPRYKVAKRGQDVALRCDPISGHVSLFWYQQALGQGPEFLTYFQNEAQLDKSGLPSDRFFAERPEGSVSTLKIQRTQQEDSAVYLCASSLPGQVNSPLHFGNGTRLTVT.

This chain connects TRBV19 to TRBJ2-7; 8 bases are shared with TRBD1. The CDR3 consists of 13 residues. Trimming took 5 bases from V and 5 from J; bases not matched to a gene: 5. Germline V CDR1 and CDR2: LNHDA, SQIVND (reference sequence). The CDR3 DNA is TGTGCCAGTAGTCCGACAGGGGTAAACGAGCAGTACGTC. Encoded protein: CASSPTGVNEQYV.

J is TRBJ2-7 and V is TRBV7-9, with TRBD2 matching 13 bases. This CDR3 region has 14 residues. CDR1 is SEHNR, CDR2 FQNEAQ, per germline (reference sequence). With 4 bases clipped from V and 6 bases from J, the junction kept 3 bases outside the gene matches. DNA of the CDR3: TGTGCCAGCAGCTCCCGGACTAGCGGGGGCGAGCAGTACTTC. It translates to CASSSRTSGGEQYF.

This chain links TRBV2 with TRBJ1-2; 7 positions match TRBD1. V was pared by 4 bases and J by 3 bases, with 2 bases of the junction left unmatched. This CDR3 is 13 amino acids long. The germline V gene encodes CDR1 SNHLY and CDR2 FYNNEI. The CDR3 DNA is TGTGCCAGCAGTGTTACAGGGGACTATGGCTACACCTTC. Residues: CASSVTGDYGYTF.

CDR3 loop: CASRPRTGGGQPQHF. CDR3 nucleotides: TGTGCCAGCAGACCACGGACAGGGGGCGGTCAGCCCCAGCATTTT. The chain is built from TRBV27 and TRBJ1-5; TRBD1 matches 11 bases. CDR3 length equals 15 residues. V lost 6 bases to trimming and J lost 6 bases; unmatched junction nucleotides: 7. Germline loops: CDR1 MNHEY, CDR2 SMNVEV (reference sequence).

This clone was detected a few times. The genes are TRBV6-5 and TRBJ1-1; no clear D gene. The CDR3 spans 13 residues. Per the germline V gene, CDR1 is MNHEY and CDR2 is SVGAGI. Trimming stripped 3 bases from V and 3 bases from J, with 8 bases between. The CDR3 DNA reads as TGTGCCAGCAGTTATGGTCAGTACACTGAAGCTTTCTTT. It is translated as CASSYGQYTEAFF.

This chain connects TRBV11-2 to TRBJ2-7; 10 nucleotides agree with TRBD1. The germline V gene has CDR1 SGHAT and CDR2 FQNNGV. V shed 5 bases and J 8 bases; nucleotides not matched to a gene: 12. The CDR3 length is 15 residues. The CDR3 reads CASSPLGTGALQQYF. The CDR3 bases are TGTGCCAGCAGCCCGCTTGGGACAGGGGCGTTGCAGCAGTACTTC.

The gene calls are TRBV5-1 and TRBJ1-5; TRBD1 is a possible D gene (6 bases). In germline, CDR1 is SGHRS, CDR2 YFSETQ. The ends were cut back, 0 bases at V and 5 bases at J, with 9 bases in the middle. The CDR3 runs to 14 residues. In nucleotides, the CDR3 is TGCGCCAGCAGCTTGGCCGCAGGGGATCAGCCCCAGCATTTT. Translation gives CASSLAAGDQPQHF.

V usage is TRBV4-1 and J usage is TRBJ2-7; tentatively, D is TRBD2 (5 bases). The germline gives CDR1 MGHRA, CDR2 YSYEKL. The length of the CDR3 is 14 residues. Trimming cost V 4 bases and J 4 bases, with 14 bases left between them. The DNA of the CDR3 is TGCGCCAGCAGCCGGGAGCCCCCCCGGTACGAGCAGTACTTC. As protein: CASSREPPRYEQYF.

The rearrangement uses TRBV7-9 and TRBJ2-1; 10 nucleotides align to TRBD2. The CDR3 has 15 amino acids. CDR1 SEHNR and CDR2 FQNEAQ come from the germline V gene (reference sequence). With V trimmed by 3 bases and J by 7 bases, 6 bases remained unmatched. Here the CDR3 DNA reads TGTGCCAGCAGCTTGGTCTCTAGCGGGGGTAATGAGCAGTTCTTC. Its protein is CASSLVSSGGNEQFF.